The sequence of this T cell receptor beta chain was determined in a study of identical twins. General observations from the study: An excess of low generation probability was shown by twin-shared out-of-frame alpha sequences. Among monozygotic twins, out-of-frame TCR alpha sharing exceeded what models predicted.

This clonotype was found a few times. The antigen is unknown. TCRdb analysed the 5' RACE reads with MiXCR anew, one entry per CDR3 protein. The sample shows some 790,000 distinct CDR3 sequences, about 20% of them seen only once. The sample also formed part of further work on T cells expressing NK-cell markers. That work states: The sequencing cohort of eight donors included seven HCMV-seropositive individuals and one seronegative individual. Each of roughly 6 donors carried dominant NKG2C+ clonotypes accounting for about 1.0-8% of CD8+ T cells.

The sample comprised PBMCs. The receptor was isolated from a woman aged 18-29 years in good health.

The CDR3 DNA reads as TGCGCCAGCAGCCAAGATCTTCCAGGCCCCTACGAGCAGTACTTC. Encoded protein: CASSQDLPGPYEQYF. The rearrangement joins TRBV4-3 to TRBJ2-7; the D is unclear. Between the trimmed V and J ends, which lost 0 bases and 2 bases, there was a span of 11 bases. Germline V gene lookup returns CDR1 LGHNA and CDR2 YSLEER. This CDR3 spans 15 amino acids.